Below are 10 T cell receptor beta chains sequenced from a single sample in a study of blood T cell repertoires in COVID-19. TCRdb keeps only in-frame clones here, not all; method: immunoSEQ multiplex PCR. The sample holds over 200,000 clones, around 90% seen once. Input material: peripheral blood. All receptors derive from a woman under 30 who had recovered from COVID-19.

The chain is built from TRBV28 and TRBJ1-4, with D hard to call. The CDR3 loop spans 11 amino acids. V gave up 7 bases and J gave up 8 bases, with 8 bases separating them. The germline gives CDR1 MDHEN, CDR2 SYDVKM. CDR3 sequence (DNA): TGTGCCAGCAATTCCTTGGAAAAACTGTTTTTT. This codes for CASNSLEKLFF.

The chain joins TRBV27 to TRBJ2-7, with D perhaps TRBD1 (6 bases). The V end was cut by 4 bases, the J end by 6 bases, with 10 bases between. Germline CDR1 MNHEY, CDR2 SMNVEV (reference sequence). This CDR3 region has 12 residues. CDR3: CASSSGASEQYF. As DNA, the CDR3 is TGTGCCAGCAGTTCAGGGGCATCCGAGCAGTACTTC.

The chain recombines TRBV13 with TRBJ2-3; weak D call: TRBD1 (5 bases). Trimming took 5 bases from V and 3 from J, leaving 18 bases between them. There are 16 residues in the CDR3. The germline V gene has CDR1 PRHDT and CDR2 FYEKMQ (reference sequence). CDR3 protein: CASSIAGLVMTDTQYF. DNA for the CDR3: TGTGCCAGCAGCATAGCAGGGTTAGTGATGACAGATACGCAGTATTTT.

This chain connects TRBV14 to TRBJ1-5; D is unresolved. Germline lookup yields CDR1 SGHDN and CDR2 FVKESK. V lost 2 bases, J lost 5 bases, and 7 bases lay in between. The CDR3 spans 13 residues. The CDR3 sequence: CASSQLAHQPQHF. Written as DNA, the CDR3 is TGTGCCAGCAGCCAATTAGCACATCAGCCCCAGCATTTT. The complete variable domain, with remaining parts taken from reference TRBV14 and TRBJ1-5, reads EAGVTQFPSHSVIEKGQTVTLRCDPISGHDNLYWYRRVMGKEIKFLLHFVKESKQDESGMPNNRFLAERTGGTYSTLKVQPAELEDSGVYFCASSQLAHQPQHFGDGTRLSIL.

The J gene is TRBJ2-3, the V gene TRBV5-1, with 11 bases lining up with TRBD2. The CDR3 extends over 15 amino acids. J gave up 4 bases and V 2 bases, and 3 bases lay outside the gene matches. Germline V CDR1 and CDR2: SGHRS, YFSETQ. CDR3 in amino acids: CASSFTSGRSDTQYF. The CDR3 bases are TGCGCCAGCAGCTTTACTAGCGGGAGATCAGATACGCAGTATTTT.

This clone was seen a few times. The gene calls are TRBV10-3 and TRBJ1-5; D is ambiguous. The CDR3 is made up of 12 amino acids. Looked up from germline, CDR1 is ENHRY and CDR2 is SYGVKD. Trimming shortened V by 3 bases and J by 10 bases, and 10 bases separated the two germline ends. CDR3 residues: CAISDHSQPQHF. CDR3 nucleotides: TGTGCCATCAGTGATCACAGCCAACCCCAGCATTTT.

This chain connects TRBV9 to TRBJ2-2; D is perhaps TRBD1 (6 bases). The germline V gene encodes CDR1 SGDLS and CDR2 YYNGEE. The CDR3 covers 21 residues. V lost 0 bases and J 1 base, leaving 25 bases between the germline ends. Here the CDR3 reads CASSVGLSLGRTVLNTGELFF. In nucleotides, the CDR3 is TGTGCCAGCAGCGTAGGGCTATCGCTGGGAAGGACAGTACTGAACACCGGGGAGCTGTTTTTT.

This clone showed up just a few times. The CDR3 protein is CASSQARNYNEQFF. CDR3 in DNA: TGTGCCAGCAGCCAAGCTCGTAACTACAATGAGCAGTTCTTC. The chain links TRBV3-1 (or the pseudogene TRBV3-2) to TRBJ2-1; D is ambiguous. Germline values: CDR1 LGHDT, CDR2 YNNKEL (reference sequence). Trimming pared 1 base from V and 3 bases from J, leaving 7 bases between. The CDR3 totals 14 residues.

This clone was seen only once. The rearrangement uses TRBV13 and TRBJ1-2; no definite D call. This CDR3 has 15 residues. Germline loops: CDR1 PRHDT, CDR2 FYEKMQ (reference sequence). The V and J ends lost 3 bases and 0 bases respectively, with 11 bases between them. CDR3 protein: CASSLQPGTNYGYTF. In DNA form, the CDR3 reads TGTGCCAGCAGCTTGCAGCCGGGGACTAACTATGGCTACACCTTC.

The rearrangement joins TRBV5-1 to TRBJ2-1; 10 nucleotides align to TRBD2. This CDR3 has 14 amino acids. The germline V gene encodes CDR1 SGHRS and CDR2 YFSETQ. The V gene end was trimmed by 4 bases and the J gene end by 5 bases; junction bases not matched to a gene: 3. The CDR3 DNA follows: TGCGCCAGCAGCGCGGGGACTAGCGACAATGAGCAGTTCTTC. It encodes CASSAGTSDNEQFF.